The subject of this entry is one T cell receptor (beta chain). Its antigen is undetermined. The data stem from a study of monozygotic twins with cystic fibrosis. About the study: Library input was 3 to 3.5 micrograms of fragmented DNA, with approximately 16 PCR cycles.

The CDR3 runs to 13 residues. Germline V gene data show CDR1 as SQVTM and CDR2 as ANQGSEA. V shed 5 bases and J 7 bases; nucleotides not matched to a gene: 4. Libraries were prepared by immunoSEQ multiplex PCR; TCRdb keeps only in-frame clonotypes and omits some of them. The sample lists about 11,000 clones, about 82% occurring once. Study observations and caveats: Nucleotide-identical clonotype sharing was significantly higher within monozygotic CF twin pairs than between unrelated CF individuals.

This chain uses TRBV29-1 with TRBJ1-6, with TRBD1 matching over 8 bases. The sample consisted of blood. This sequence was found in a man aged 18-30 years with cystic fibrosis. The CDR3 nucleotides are TGCAGCGTTCGACAGGGGCAAAATTCACCCCTCCACTTT. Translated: CSVRQGQNSPLHF.